Listed below are T cell receptor beta chains from one sample, sequenced in a study of cytomegalovirus exposure and HLA in healthy donors. Only in-frame clones appear in the TCRdb table, and some are missing; sequencing was by immunoSEQ multiplex PCR. The data hold some 74,000 clones, with approximately 94% observed a single time. The sequenced material came from PBMCs. These TCRs come from a woman aged 25 to 39 in good health and CMV-seronegative. The CDR3 runs from the conserved cysteine through the conserved F or W. The D gene is left open where the match is weak.

J gene: TRBJ1-5
D gene: -
V gene: TRBV28
CDR3 DNA: TGTGCCAGCAGTCCAACTACCTGGGGGGACAGCAATCAGCCCCAGCATTTT
CDR3 protein: CASSPTTWGDSNQPQHF

J gene: TRBJ2-5
D gene: -
V gene: TRBV19
CDR3 DNA: TGTGCCAGTAGTATGGCAATGTACCAAGAGACCCAGTACTTC
CDR3 protein: CASSMAMYQETQYF

J gene: TRBJ1-1
D gene: TRBD1
V gene: TRBV19
CDR3 DNA: TGTGCCAGTAGTATGACAGGGGCCACTGAAGCTTTCTTT
CDR3 protein: CASSMTGATEAFF

J gene: TRBJ1-2
D gene: -
V gene: TRBV5-1
CDR3 DNA: TGCGCCAGCAGCTTCGTGGGCAGTAATAACTATGGCTACACCTTC
CDR3 protein: CASSFVGSNNYGYTF

J gene: TRBJ1-2
D gene: -
V gene: TRBV7-2
CDR3 DNA: TGTGCCAGCAGCCCCGATTTTGGAGTGAGATATGGCTACACCTTC
CDR3 protein: CASSPDFGVRYGYTF

J gene: TRBJ1-2
D gene: -
V gene: TRBV14
CDR3 DNA: TGTGCCAGCAGCCAGAGGACAGCGAGCGCAGCTAACTATGGCTACACCTTC
CDR3 protein: CASSQRTASAANYGYTF

J gene: TRBJ2-7
D gene: -
V gene: TRBV5-1
CDR3 DNA: TGCGCCAGCAGCTTGACAGTAGAAGCCTACGAGCAGTACTTC
CDR3 protein: CASSLTVEAYEQYF

J gene: TRBJ2-3
D gene: -
V gene: TRBV9
CDR3 DNA: TGTGCCAGCAGCGTAAGACAGCTCACAGATACGCAGTATTTT
CDR3 protein: CASSVRQLTDTQYF

J gene: TRBJ1-3
D gene: -
V gene: TRBV28
CDR3 DNA: TGTGCCAGCAGTTTACAGACAGGAGTTGGAAACACCATATATTTT
CDR3 protein: CASSLQTGVGNTIYF

J gene: TRBJ2-7
D gene: TRBD2
V gene: TRBV4-3
CDR3 DNA: TGCGCCAGCAGCCCTGGACTAGCGGGGCCCTACGAGCAGTACTTC
CDR3 protein: CASSPGLAGPYEQYF